This T cell receptor (beta chain) was recorded in a study of metastatic and nonmetastatic thyroid tumors. About the study: Comparative analysis of repertoires was undertaken across blood and tumor or nodule tissue obtained from malignant and benign thyroid patients. Study outcomes and limitations: TCR beta diversity was reportedly significantly higher in malignant thyroid tumors than benign nodules, in blood and tumor.

Thyroid surgery was performed in patients who had received no treatment beforehand. In the original workflow: CDR3 was compared across clinicopathological groups, and the resulting differences were used to build a distant-metastasis classifier for papillary thyroid cancer. TCRdb re-called the PCR reads through MiXCR. None of the V and J calls come from the authors' own analysis; TCRdb made them. The sample records over 30,000 clones, roughly 29% being singletons. Germline CDR1 and CDR2: LGHDT and YNNKEL (reference sequence). With V trimmed by 2 bases and J by 5 bases, 6 bases remained unmatched. This CDR3 region has 15 residues. Many counts were recorded for this clone. Its antigen is not known.

Sequenced input: blood. This sequence originates from a female donor with papillary thyroid cancer or a benign thyroid nodule (not recorded which). Some clones in this sample may be carry-over from other donors' samples. This rearrangement joins TRBV3-1 to TRBJ2-3; 8 bases agree with TRBD2. The CDR3 DNA reads as TGTGCCAGCAGCCAACCGGGGGGGGGTATAGATACGCAGTATTTT. Its protein is CASSQPGGGIDTQYF.